These 5 T cell receptor beta chains came from one sample sequenced in a study of T cells in Graves' hyperthyroidism and ophthalmopathy. There were TCR beta CDR3 regions amplified from RNA transcripts. Primed by the HTBI set, a first-round RT-PCR was run on the TCR CDR3. TCRdb analysed the multiplex PCR reads with MiXCR anew, one entry per CDR3 protein. Altogether over 350,000 distinct CDR3 sequences are present, about 14% being singletons, with the ten largest covering approximately 29%. The sequenced material came from blood. The receptors shown here come from a man aged 50 to 59 with Graves' ophthalmopathy.

The chain joins TRBV2 to TRBJ2-3; TRBD2 matches at 12 bases. Germline CDR1 SNHLY, CDR2 FYNNEI. With 5 bases clipped from V and 9 bases from J, the junction kept 3 bases outside the gene matches. The CDR3 has 13 residues. The DNA of the CDR3 is TGTGCCAGCAGTTGGACTAGCGGGACAACGCAGTATTTT. Residues: CASSWTSGTTQYF.

This clonotype came up many times. V usage is TRBV24-1 and J usage is TRBJ2-7; a possible D gene is TRBD1 (6 bases). The CDR3 is 14 amino acids. V gave up 4 bases and J gave up 1 base, with 10 bases separating them. CDR1 KGHDR and CDR2 SFDVKD come from the germline V gene. In DNA, the CDR3 is TGTGCCACCAGTGACAACGGACAGTCCTACGAGCAGTACTTC. This codes for CATSDNGQSYEQYF.

This clonotype was counted at least ten times. The rearrangement joins TRBV2 to TRBJ2-3; no clear D gene. The CDR3 runs 14 residues. V lost 4 bases and J lost 5, with 13 bases in between. Germline V lookup: CDR1 SNHLY, CDR2 FYNNEI. CDR3 amino acids: CASSVVSPGDTQYF. DNA of the CDR3: TGTGCCAGCAGTGTGGTTAGCCCGGGAGATACGCAGTATTTT.

This clonotype was seen many times. The V and J genes are TRBV14 and TRBJ1-1; 8 bases are shared with TRBD1. Losses at the gene ends were 6 bases for V and 5 bases for J; bases not matched to a gene: 5. CDR1 is SGHDN and CDR2 is FVKESK in the germline V gene. This CDR3 contains 13 residues. Here the CDR3 DNA reads TGTGCCAGCAGTCCAAACAGGGGGACTGAAGCTTTCTTT. It specifies CASSPNRGTEAFF.

This clonotype was counted ten times or more. The genes are TRBV7-8 and TRBJ2-7; possible D gene TRBD2, 6 bases. Between the trimmed V and J ends, which lost 5 bases and 3 bases, there was a span of 14 bases. Germline-derived CDR1 and CDR2 are SGHVS and FQNEAQ. There are 14 residues in the CDR3. The CDR3 region is CASSQTRIVYEQYF. The CDR3 bases are TGTGCCAGCAGCCAGACTAGGATCGTCTACGAGCAGTACTTC.